This paragraph reports one T cell receptor (beta chain). The antigen is unknown. Researchers used the Oncomine TCR Beta short-read assay to sequence DNA from cultured CD4+ T cells. TCRdb re-analysed the PCR reads in MiXCR, keeping a single row per CDR3 protein. The top ten clones hold approximately 7.5% of a sample with about 19,000 distinct CDR3 sequences, around 50% of them seen once. V was clipped by 2 bases and J by 3 bases, with 13 bases between them. Germline-derived CDR1 and CDR2 are SEHNR and FQNEAQ (reference sequence). The CDR3 length is 16 residues. This sample is drawn from a study of vaccination and CD4 T cells after COVID-19. Stated treatment: roughly 10-day PBMC culture with coronavirus spike peptide pools or control peptides (ViraFEST assay).

The chain recombines TRBV7-9 with TRBJ2-2; no definite D call. This clonotype was sampled from a human donor who had recovered from COVID-19. The specimen sequenced was CD4+ T cells from blood, cultured in vitro. The CDR3 DNA is TGTGCCAGCAGCTTATCTACGGGCTTTGACACCGGGGAGCTGTTTTTT. Translated: CASSLSTGFDTGELFF.